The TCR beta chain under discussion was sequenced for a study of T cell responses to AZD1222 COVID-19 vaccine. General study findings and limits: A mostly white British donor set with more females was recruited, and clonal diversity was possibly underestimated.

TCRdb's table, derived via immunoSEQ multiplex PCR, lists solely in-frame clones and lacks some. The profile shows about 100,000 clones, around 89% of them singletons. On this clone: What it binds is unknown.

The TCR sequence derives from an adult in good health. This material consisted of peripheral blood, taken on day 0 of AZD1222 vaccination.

DNA for the CDR3: TGTGCCAGCAGTTTATCATGGTCAGGGGATAATTCACCCCTCCACTTT. This codes for CASSLSWSGDNSPLHF. V usage is TRBV27 and J usage is TRBJ1-6; a possible D gene is TRBD1 (6 bases). Germline V gene sequence: CDR1 MNHEY, CDR2 SMNVEV (reference sequence). The ends were cut back, 0 bases at V and 5 bases at J, with 11 bases in the middle. The CDR3 is 16 residues long.